Below, 24 T cell receptor beta chains from the same sample are listed, as sequenced in a study of Tregs in tolerant kidney transplant recipients. Only in-frame clones appear in the TCRdb table, and some are missing; sequencing was by immunoSEQ multiplex PCR. The repertoire holds about 77,000 clones, 95% to 98% seen once, with 0.55% to 0.6% in the top ten. The input for sequencing was CD4+ T cells from blood, taken before the transplant. The receptors derive from a human donor who received a combined kidney and bone marrow transplant.

The rearrangement joins TRBV7-2 to TRBJ1-1; no clear D gene. Trimming removed 3 bases at V and 6 bases at J, with 11 bases between. The CDR3 contains 13 residues. Germline CDR1 SGHTA, CDR2 FQGNSA. The CDR3 here is CASSFQRMAEAFF. CDR3 bases: TGTGCCAGCAGCTTTCAGCGTATGGCTGAAGCTTTCTTT.

The CDR3 protein is CASNPRSADTQYF. The CDR3 DNA reads as TGTGCCAGCAACCCGAGGTCGGCAGATACGCAGTATTTT. V and J are TRBV21-1 and TRBJ2-3; the table's D gene call, TRBD2, was not cross checked with the DNA. TRBV21-1 is tagged as a pseudogene. This CDR3 has 13 amino acids.

This clone occurred once. The V call is TRBV6-5, the J call TRBJ1-4; D may be TRBD1 (6 bases). Trimming cost V 5 bases and J 8 bases, with 12 bases left between them. There are 13 residues in the CDR3. Germline CDR1 reads MNHEY; CDR2 reads SVGAGI. CDR3: CASSRTVEEKLFF. CDR3 sequence (DNA): TGTGCCAGCAGTCGGACAGTGGAAGAAAAACTGTTTTTT.

V usage is TRBV5-5 and J usage is TRBJ2-1; 10 nucleotides agree with TRBD2. V gave up 4 bases and J gave up 6 bases; unmatched junction bases: 7. Per germline, CDR1 SGHKS and CDR2 YYEKEE (reference sequence). The CDR3 is 15 residues long. CDR3 sequence (DNA): TGTGCCAGCAGCCATCCTAGCGGGGGATCCAATGAGCAGTTCTTC. It codes for CASSHPSGGSNEQFF.

V gene TRBV5-1 combines with J gene TRBJ2-1; 10 nucleotides match TRBD2. The length of the CDR3 is 15 residues. Looked up from germline, CDR1 is SGHRS and CDR2 is YFSETQ. Trimming removed 0 bases from V and 7 bases from J; junction bases left unmatched: 4. The CDR3 DNA follows: TGCGCCAGCAGCTTGGTACTAGCGGGAACTAATGAGCAGTTCTTC. Its translation is CASSLVLAGTNEQFF.

The rearrangement links TRBV18 to TRBJ2-7; 7 bases match TRBD2. The CDR3 has 15 residues. The trim removed 4 bases at V and 3 bases at J, leaving 9 bases unmatched. Germline lookup yields CDR1 KGHSH and CDR2 LQKENI. The CDR3 DNA follows: TGTGCCAGCTCACGGGATCAAGCGGGAATCTACGAGCAGTACTTC. It codes for CASSRDQAGIYEQYF.

The chain carries TRBV5-6 and TRBJ2-1, with 11 bases aligning to TRBD2. This CDR3 spans 16 amino acids. Germline CDR1 reads SGHDT; CDR2 reads YYEEEE. After removal of 1 base from V and 7 bases from J, the junction contained 7 bases not matched to a gene. The CDR3 region is CASSLWASGRNNEQFF. The DNA for the CDR3 is TGTGCCAGCAGCTTGTGGGCTAGCGGGAGGAATAATGAGCAGTTCTTC. Full variable domain (rest looked up from reference TRBV5-6 and TRBJ2-1): DAGVTQSPTHLIKTRGQQVTLRCSPKSGHDTVSWYQQALGQGPQFIFQYYEEEERQRGNFPDRFSGHQFPNYSSELNVNALLLGDSALYLCASSLWASGRNNEQFFGPGTRLTVL.

The V gene is TRBV21-1, the J gene TRBJ1-5; TRBD1, the D gene given by the table, was not confirmed from the DNA. TRBV21-1 is designated a pseudogene. There are 21 residues in the CDR3. CDR3 in amino acids: CASSKVIVGAPSIYSNQPQHF. The CDR3 region has the DNA TGTGCCAGCAGCAAAGTAATAGTGGGGGCCCCCTCCATTTATAGCAATCAGCCCCAGCATTTT.

This clone was counted once. The gene calls are TRBV6-1 and TRBJ1-4; no clear D. V was cut by 3 bases and J by 6 bases, with 14 bases left in between. Looked up from germline, CDR1 is MNHNS and CDR2 is SASEGT. This CDR3 has 15 residues. Here the CDR3 DNA reads TGTGCCAGCAGTGATGACCCGTGGGGAGATGAAAAACTGTTTTTT. The encoded protein is CASSDDPWGDEKLFF.

The rearrangement joins TRBV7-8 to TRBJ2-3; TRBD1 agrees at 8 bases. The CDR3 runs to 16 residues. Trimming cost V 5 bases and J 0 bases; bases outside gene matches: 7. Germline V lookup: CDR1 SGHVS, CDR2 FQNEAQ. The CDR3 is CASSAGRDRSTDTQYF. The DNA for the CDR3 is TGTGCCAGCAGCGCGGGCCGGGACAGGAGCACAGATACGCAGTATTTT.

This chain links TRBV11-2 with TRBJ2-7, with 14 bases that match TRBD2. Germline V gene sequence: CDR1 SGHAT, CDR2 FQNNGV. V was pared by 1 base and J by 6 bases, with 14 bases of the junction left unmatched. There are 19 residues in the CDR3. The CDR3 loop reads CASSLAFFGTSGSSVEQYF. CDR3 coding DNA: TGTGCCAGCAGCTTAGCATTTTTTGGGACTAGCGGGAGCTCTGTCGAGCAGTACTTC.

The chain employs TRBV18 and TRBJ2-1, with a tentative D call TRBD2 (5 bases). Trimming pared 0 bases from V and 5 bases from J, leaving 11 bases between. Germline V CDR1 and CDR2: KGHSH, LQKENI. This CDR3 has 15 amino acids. Here the CDR3 DNA reads TGTGCCAGCTCACCACCGGCGACTACCAACAATGAGCAGTTCTTC. It translates to CASSPPATTNNEQFF.

The rearrangement uses TRBV4-1 and TRBJ2-3; 7 bases are shared with TRBD2. The CDR3 is 16 residues long. V was pared by 4 bases and J by 2 bases, with 9 bases of the junction left unmatched. Germline-derived CDR1 and CDR2 are MGHRA and YSYEKL. The CDR3 spells CASSLNLAVDTDTQYF. CDR3 nucleotides: TGCGCCAGCAGCCTAAATCTAGCGGTCGACACAGATACGCAGTATTTT.

The J gene is TRBJ1-5, the V gene TRBV19; a weak D match, TRBD1 (5 bases). V lost 3 bases and J lost 2, with 11 bases in between. CDR1 is LNHDA and CDR2 is SQIVND in the germline V gene (reference sequence). The CDR3 has 15 residues. This CDR3 is CASSMGGLGNQPQHF. The CDR3 nucleotides are TGTGCCAGTAGTATGGGGGGGTTGGGCAATCAGCCCCAGCATTTT.

The CDR3: CASSFRQDTNTEAFF. CDR3 DNA: TGCGCCAGCAGCTTCCGACAGGACACGAACACTGAAGCTTTCTTT. This chain uses TRBV5-1 with TRBJ1-1; perhaps TRBD1 as D (6 bases). Germline CDR1 reads SGHRS; CDR2 reads YFSETQ. Trimming stripped 2 bases from V and 1 base from J, with 12 bases between. The CDR3 is 15 residues long.

This chain joins TRBV5-1 and TRBJ2-1; the D is unclear. There are 14 residues in the CDR3. Per germline, CDR1 SGHRS and CDR2 YFSETQ. Trimming left V 2 bases short and J 2 bases short, with 8 bases between. CDR3 in amino acids: CASSFGTTYNEQFF. The DNA for the CDR3 is TGCGCCAGCAGCTTTGGCACTACCTACAATGAGCAGTTCTTC. Supplemented by reference TRBV5-1 and TRBJ2-1, the full variable domain reads KAGVTQTPRYLIKTRGQQVTLSCSPISGHRSVSWYQQTPGQGLQFLFEYFSETQRNKGNFPGRFSGRQFSNSRSEMNVSTLELGDSALYLCASSFGTTYNEQFFGPGTRLTVL.

The chain employs TRBV5-6 and TRBJ1-1, with no clear D. The CDR3 has 14 residues. Per the germline V gene, CDR1 is SGHDT and CDR2 is YYEEEE. Trimming took off 2 bases at V and 4 bases at J, with 12 bases between the two ends. The CDR3 protein is CASSFFSGFTEAFF. In DNA, the CDR3 is TGTGCCAGCAGCTTCTTTTCGGGGTTCACTGAAGCTTTCTTT.

The rearrangement joins TRBV30 to TRBJ1-5; D is ambiguous. Germline V gene lookup returns CDR1 GTSNPN and CDR2 SVGIG (reference sequence). This CDR3 comprises 14 residues. Trimming removed 1 base at V and 0 bases at J, with 7 bases between. The CDR3 is CAWSGQISNQPQHF. For the CDR3, the DNA is TGTGCCTGGAGTGGGCAGATTAGCAATCAGCCCCAGCATTTT.

V and J are TRBV27 and TRBJ2-1; 14 positions match TRBD2. CDR1 MNHEY and CDR2 SMNVEV come from the germline V gene (reference sequence). The CDR3 runs 15 residues. V was pared by 6 bases and J by 9 bases, with 7 bases of the junction left unmatched. CDR3 bases: TGTGCCAGCAGGAGACTAGCGGGAGGGCTCGGTGAGCAGTTCTTC. Protein: CASRRLAGGLGEQFF.

The rearrangement uses TRBV20-1 and TRBJ2-7; D is uncertain. The germline gives CDR1 DFQATT, CDR2 SNEGSKA (reference sequence). Trimming cost V 8 bases and J 5 bases, with 13 bases left between them. This CDR3 has 11 amino acids. CDR3 DNA sequence: TGCAGTACTCGACTTATTAACGAGCAGTACTTC. It specifies CSTRLINEQYF.

This chain links TRBV19 with TRBJ1-2; 7 bases agree with TRBD1. The germline V gene has CDR1 LNHDA and CDR2 SQIVND (reference sequence). J gave up 2 bases and V 10 bases, and 13 bases lay outside the gene matches. CDR3 length equals 15 residues. The CDR3 DNA reads as TGTGCCACTAAGATAGGGGGCCCTGGGAACTATGGCTACACCTTC. Its protein is CATKIGGPGNYGYTF.

The V call is TRBV7-2, the J call TRBJ1-2; no reliable D call. Germline V gives CDR1 SGHTA, CDR2 FQGNSA. The CDR3 extends over 14 amino acids. The germline V and J ends were trimmed by 2 bases and 3 bases, with 10 bases remaining between them. Written as DNA, the CDR3 is TGTGCCAGCAGCTTACCAGGCAGCCACTATGGCTACACCTTC. This translates into CASSLPGSHYGYTF.

The CDR3 nucleotides read TGTGCCAGCAGTTTCACCAGGGGGCGGAACTATGGCTACACCTTC. Translated: CASSFTRGRNYGYTF. V is TRBV27 and J is TRBJ1-2, with 8 bases matching TRBD1. Unmatched junction bases numbered 5, after V lost 3 bases and J lost 2 bases. The CDR3 is 15 amino acids. Germline CDR1 and CDR2: MNHEY and SMNVEV (reference sequence).

The CDR3 DNA sequence: TGTGCCAGCAGCGCGACAGGGCGAAATTCACCCCTCCACTTT. Encoded protein: CASSATGRNSPLHF. This sequence joins TRBV7-6 and TRBJ1-6; 7 bases map to TRBD1. The CDR3 has 14 amino acids. The V segment lost 5 bases and the J segment 7 bases; nucleotides outside the gene matches: 5. The germline CDR1 and CDR2 sequences are SGHVS and FNYEAQ.